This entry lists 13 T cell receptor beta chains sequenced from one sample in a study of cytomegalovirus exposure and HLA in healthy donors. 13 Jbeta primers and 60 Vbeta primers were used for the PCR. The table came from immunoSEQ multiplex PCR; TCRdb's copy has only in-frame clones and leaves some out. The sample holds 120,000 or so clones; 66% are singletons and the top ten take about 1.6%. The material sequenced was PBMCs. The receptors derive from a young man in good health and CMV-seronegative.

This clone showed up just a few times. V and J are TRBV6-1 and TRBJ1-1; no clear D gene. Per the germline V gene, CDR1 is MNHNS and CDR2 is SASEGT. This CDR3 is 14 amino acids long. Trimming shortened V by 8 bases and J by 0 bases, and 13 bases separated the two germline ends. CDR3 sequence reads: CASQAQRMNTEAFF. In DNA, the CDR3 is TGTGCCAGCCAGGCGCAACGTATGAACACTGAAGCTTTCTTT.

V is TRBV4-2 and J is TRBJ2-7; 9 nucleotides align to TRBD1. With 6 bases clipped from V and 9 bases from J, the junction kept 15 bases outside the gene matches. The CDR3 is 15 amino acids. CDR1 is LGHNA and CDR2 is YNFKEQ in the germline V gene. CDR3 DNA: TGTGCCAGCAGTGATACCGGGACAGGGAGGGGGGTGCAGTACTTC. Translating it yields CASSDTGTGRGVQYF.

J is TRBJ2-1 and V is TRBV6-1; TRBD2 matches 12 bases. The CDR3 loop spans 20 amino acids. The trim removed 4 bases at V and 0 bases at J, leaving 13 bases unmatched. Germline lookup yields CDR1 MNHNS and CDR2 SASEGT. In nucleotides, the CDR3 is TGTGCCAGCAGTGGGGGACTAGCGGGCACAATACGTAGCTCCTACAATGAGCAGTTCTTC. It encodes CASSGGLAGTIRSSYNEQFF.

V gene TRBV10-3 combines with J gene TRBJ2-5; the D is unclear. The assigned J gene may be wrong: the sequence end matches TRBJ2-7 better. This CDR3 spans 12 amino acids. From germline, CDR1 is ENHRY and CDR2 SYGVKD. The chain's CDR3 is CATQTSSYEQYF. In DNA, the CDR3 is TGTGCCACCCAAACGTCCTCCTACGAGCAGTACTTC.

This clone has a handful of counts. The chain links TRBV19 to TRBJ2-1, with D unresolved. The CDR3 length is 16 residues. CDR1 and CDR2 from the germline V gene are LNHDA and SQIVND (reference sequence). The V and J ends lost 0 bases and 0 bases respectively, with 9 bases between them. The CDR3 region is CASSIDQWSSYNEQFF. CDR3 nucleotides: TGTGCCAGTAGTATAGATCAGTGGAGCTCCTACAATGAGCAGTTCTTC.

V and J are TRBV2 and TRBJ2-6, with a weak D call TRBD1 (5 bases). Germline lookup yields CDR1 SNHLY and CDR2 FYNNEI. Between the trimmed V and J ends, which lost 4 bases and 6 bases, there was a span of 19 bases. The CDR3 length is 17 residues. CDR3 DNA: TGTGCCAGCAGTGTGAAGGGGATTACTGGCGAGGCCAACGTCCTGACTTTC. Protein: CASSVKGITGEANVLTF.

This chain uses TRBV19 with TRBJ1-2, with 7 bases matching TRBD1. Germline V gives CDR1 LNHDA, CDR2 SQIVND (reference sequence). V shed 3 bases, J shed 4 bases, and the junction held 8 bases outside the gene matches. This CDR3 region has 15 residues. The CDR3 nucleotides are TGTGCCAGTAGTATGTCCCAGACAGGGCTCTATGGCTACACCTTC. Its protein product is CASSMSQTGLYGYTF.

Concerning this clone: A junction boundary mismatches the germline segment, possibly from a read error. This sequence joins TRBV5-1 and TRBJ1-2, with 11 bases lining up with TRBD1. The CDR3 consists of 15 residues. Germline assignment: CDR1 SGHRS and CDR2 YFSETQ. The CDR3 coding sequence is TGCCCCAGCAGCAGGGACAGGGGGGACGGTCATGGCTACACCTTC. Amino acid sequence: CPSSRDRGDGHGYTF.

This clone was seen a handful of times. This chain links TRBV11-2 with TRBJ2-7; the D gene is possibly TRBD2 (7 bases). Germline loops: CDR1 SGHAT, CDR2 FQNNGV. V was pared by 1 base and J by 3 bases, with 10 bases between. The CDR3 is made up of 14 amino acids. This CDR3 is CASSLAGGRYEQYF. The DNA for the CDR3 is TGTGCCAGCAGCTTAGCGGGGGGCCGCTACGAGCAGTACTTC.

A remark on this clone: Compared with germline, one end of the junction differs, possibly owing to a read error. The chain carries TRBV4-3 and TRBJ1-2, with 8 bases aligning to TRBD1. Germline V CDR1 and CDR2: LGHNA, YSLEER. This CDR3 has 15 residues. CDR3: CASSQERTGNYGYPF. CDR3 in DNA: TGCGCCAGCAGCCAAGAAAGGACAGGGAACTATGGCTACCCCTTC.

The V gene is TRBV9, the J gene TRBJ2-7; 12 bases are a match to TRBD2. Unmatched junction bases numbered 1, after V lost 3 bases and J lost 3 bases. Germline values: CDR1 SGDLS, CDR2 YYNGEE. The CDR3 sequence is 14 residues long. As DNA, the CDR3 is TGTGCCAGCAGCGAGGGACTAGCGGGCTACGAGCAGTACTTC. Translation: CASSEGLAGYEQYF.

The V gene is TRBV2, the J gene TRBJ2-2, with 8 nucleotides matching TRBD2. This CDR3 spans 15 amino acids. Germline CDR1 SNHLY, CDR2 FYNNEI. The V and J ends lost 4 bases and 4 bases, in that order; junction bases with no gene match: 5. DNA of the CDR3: TGTGCCAGCAGTGCAGAGCGGGGGAGCACCGGGGAGCTGTTTTTT. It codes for CASSAERGSTGELFF.

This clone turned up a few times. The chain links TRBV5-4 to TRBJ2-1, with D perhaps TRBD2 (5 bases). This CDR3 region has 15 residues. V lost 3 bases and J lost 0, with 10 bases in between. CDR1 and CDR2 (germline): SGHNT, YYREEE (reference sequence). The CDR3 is CASSSTSSSYNEQFF. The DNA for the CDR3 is TGTGCCAGCAGCTCAACTAGTAGCTCCTACAATGAGCAGTTCTTC.